Shown below are 26 T cell receptor beta chains from a single sample sequenced in a study of T cells after yellow fever vaccination. Each CDR3 protein is one row after TCRdb ran MiXCR on the 5' RACE reads. Altogether roughly 240,000 distinct CDR3 sequences are present, less than 7.5% being singletons, with the ten largest covering more than 0.85%. Sample: CD4+ T cells sorted from PBMCs, taken on the day of the yellow fever booster vaccination. The receptors were gathered from a man aged 30 to 39 who received the YFV17D yellow fever vaccine.

Details on this clonotype: A much more abundant neighbour one base away suggests this may be a read error. The rearrangement joins TRBV20-1 to TRBJ2-7; maybe TRBD2 (5 bases). V was pared by 6 bases and J by 7 bases, with 22 bases between. Looked up from germline, CDR1 is DFQATT and CDR2 is SNEGSKA (reference sequence). CDR3 length equals 14 residues. As DNA, the CDR3 is TGCAGTGCCGTAAAGGTAGTGCGCCCGGGGGAGCAGTACTTC. Its protein is CSAVKVVRPGEQYF.

This clonotype appeared many times. Given a much more abundant clone one base away, this may be a read error. The chain recombines TRBV6-1 with TRBJ2-7; TRBD2 matches at 12 bases. There are 13 residues in the CDR3. CDR1 and CDR2 from the germline V gene are MNHNS and SASEGT. With 10 bases clipped from V and 2 bases from J, the junction kept 3 bases outside the gene matches. The CDR3 loop is CATRTSGTYEQYF. The CDR3 DNA reads as TGTGCCACCAGGACTAGCGGGACCTACGAGCAGTACTTC.

V gene TRBV4-1 combines with J gene TRBJ2-1, with TRBD2 identical over 12 bases. V lost 4 bases, J lost 7 bases, and 8 bases stayed unmatched. Germline-derived CDR1 and CDR2 are MGHRA and YSYEKL. This CDR3 has 16 residues. DNA of the CDR3: TGCGCCAGCAGCCGCCCGACTAGCGGGAGATATAATGAGCAGTTCTTC. It is translated as CASSRPTSGRYNEQFF.

This clonotype was seen at least ten times. The chain links TRBV6-5 to TRBJ2-3; TRBD2 matches 9 bases. This CDR3 region has 18 residues. Trimming removed 0 bases from V and 7 bases from J; junction bases left unmatched: 14. Germline V gives CDR1 MNHEY, CDR2 SVGAGI. The CDR3 DNA reads as TGTGCCAGCAGTTACTCGGGGGGTAGCGGGAGCCCGATTAATACGCAGTATTTT. Protein sequence: CASSYSGGSGSPINTQYF.

V gene TRBV5-4 combines with J gene TRBJ2-3; D is possibly TRBD1 (5 bases). The CDR3 is 13 amino acids. Per the germline V gene, CDR1 is SGHNT and CDR2 is YYREEE (reference sequence). The germline V and J ends were trimmed by 0 bases and 5 bases, with 7 bases remaining between them. The CDR3 DNA sequence: TGTGCCAGCAGCTTGGTGGGGCAAGATACGCAGTATTTT. It yields the protein CASSLVGQDTQYF.

This clonotype was seen a few times. The chain links TRBV7-9 to TRBJ2-2; weak D call: TRBD2 (5 bases). Germline assignment: CDR1 SEHNR and CDR2 FQNEAQ (reference sequence). V was pared by 8 bases and J by 3 bases, with 16 bases between. The CDR3 is made up of 15 amino acids. The CDR3 DNA is TGTGCCAGCCCCACCTCTCGAGGGTACACCGGGGAGCTGTTTTTT. Its protein is CASPTSRGYTGELFF.

This clonotype has a handful of counts. The CDR3 DNA sequence: TGTGCCAGCAGCCAAGAGCGGACTAGCGGGAGTAATGAGCAGTTCTTC. This sequence encodes CASSQERTSGSNEQFF. The chain combines TRBV4-2 with TRBJ2-1; 13 nucleotides match TRBD2. The V and J ends lost 0 bases and 7 bases, in that order; junction bases with no gene match: 3. Germline loops: CDR1 LGHNA, CDR2 YNFKEQ. This CDR3 region has 16 residues.

This clonotype has just a few counts. V is TRBV4-3 and J is TRBJ1-2; possible D gene TRBD1, 6 bases. The CDR3 extends over 15 amino acids. Germline V CDR1 and CDR2: LGHNA, YSLEER. Between the trimmed V and J ends, which lost 3 bases and 5 bases, there was a span of 16 bases. CDR3 sequence reads: CASSQGGMGAYGYTF. CDR3 nucleotide sequence: TGCGCCAGCAGCCAGGGGGGGATGGGGGCTTATGGCTACACCTTC.

This clonotype was seen only a few times. V gene TRBV9 combines with J gene TRBJ2-7; possibly TRBD2 for D (6 bases). V lost 2 bases and J lost 2, with 14 bases in between. This CDR3 contains 15 residues. CDR1 SGDLS and CDR2 YYNGEE come from the germline V gene. The CDR3 DNA reads TGTGCCAGCAGCGTGGGGACTGCGCTTCCCTACGAGCAGTACTTC. It encodes CASSVGTALPYEQYF.

Ten or more counts support this clonotype. V usage is TRBV20-1 and J usage is TRBJ2-3, with 13 bases that match TRBD2. Looked up from germline, CDR1 is DFQATT and CDR2 is SNEGSKA (reference sequence). V shed 5 bases and J 4 bases; nucleotides not matched to a gene: 0. The CDR3 totals 13 residues. The CDR3 protein is CSAGLAGADTQYF. The DNA of the CDR3 is TGCAGTGCTGGACTAGCGGGAGCAGATACGCAGTATTTT.

The chain has TRBV4-2 and TRBJ2-5; D may be TRBD1 (5 bases). Deletions cut 0 bases from V and 5 bases from J, with 13 bases between. The length of the CDR3 is 15 residues. Per germline, CDR1 LGHNA and CDR2 YNFKEQ. As DNA, the CDR3 is TGTGCCAGCAGCCAAGATTTCGGACATAGGGAGACCCAGTACTTC. It specifies CASSQDFGHRETQYF.

The table lists this clonotype with many counts. The chain couples TRBV5-1 to TRBJ2-5; D not certain. Trimming cost V 4 bases and J 9 bases, with 19 bases left between them. The CDR3 length is 14 residues. Germline-derived CDR1 and CDR2 are SGHRS and YFSETQ. The CDR3 sequence is CASSPDTDISAQYF. Here the CDR3 DNA reads TGCGCCAGCAGCCCCGACACCGACATTTCGGCCCAGTACTTC. Variable domain in full (rest from reference TRBV5-1 and TRBJ2-5): KAGVTQTPRYLIKTRGQQVTLSCSPISGHRSVSWYQQTPGQGLQFLFEYFSETQRNKGNFPGRFSGRQFSNSRSEMNVSTLELGDSALYLCASSPDTDISAQYFGPGTRLLVL.

V is TRBV5-4 and J is TRBJ2-1; the D gene could be TRBD1 or TRBD2 (5 bases each). Per germline, CDR1 SGHNT and CDR2 YYREEE (reference sequence). CDR3 size: 16 residues. Trimming pared 0 bases from V and 0 bases from J, leaving 10 bases between. The DNA of the CDR3 is TGTGCCAGCAGCTTGGCACGGGGCGGCTCCTACAATGAGCAGTTCTTC. This codes for CASSLARGGSYNEQFF. The variable domain in full, with the rest retrieved from reference TRBV5-4 and TRBJ2-1, is ETGVTQSPTHLIKTRGQQVTLRCSSQSGHNTVSWYQQALGQGPQFIFQYYREEENGRGNFPPRFSGLQFPNYSSELNVNALELDDSALYLCASSLARGGSYNEQFFGPGTRLTVL.

There are many counts of this clonotype. The chain couples TRBV6-5 to TRBJ2-7; 8 bases map to TRBD1. The germline V gene has CDR1 MNHEY and CDR2 SVGAGI. The CDR3 is made up of 15 amino acids. With 2 bases clipped from V and 4 bases from J, the junction kept 7 bases outside the gene matches. In DNA, the CDR3 is TGTGCCAGCAGTTACGACTCCGGACAGGGTTACGAGCAGTACTTC. Its translation: CASSYDSGQGYEQYF.

This clonotype was seen repeatedly, ten times or more. The CDR3 nucleotides read TGTGCCTCCCAGGGTGGATTTAATGAGCAGTTCTTC. It encodes CASQGGFNEQFF. V and J are TRBV24-1 and TRBJ2-1; a weak D match, TRBD1 (5 bases). The ends were cut back, 12 bases at V and 7 bases at J, with 15 bases in the middle. CDR1 is KGHDR and CDR2 is SFDVKD in the germline V gene. This CDR3 contains 12 residues.

This clonotype turned up a few times. V and J are TRBV30 and TRBJ2-1; possible D gene TRBD2, 6 bases. CDR3 size: 16 residues. Germline lookup yields CDR1 GTSNPN and CDR2 SVGIG (reference sequence). V shed 0 bases and J shed 1 base, with 13 bases lying between them. CDR3 coding DNA: TGTGCCTGGAGTGTACGTTTCGGGAGTTCCTACAATGAGCAGTTCTTC. It specifies CAWSVRFGSSYNEQFF. Looking up the rest from reference TRBV30 and TRBJ2-1 gives the full variable domain: SQTIHQWPATLVQPVGSPLSLECTVEGTSNPNLYWYRQAAGRGLQLLFYSVGIGQISSEVPQNLSASRPQDRQFILSSKKLLLSDSGFYLCAWSVRFGSSYNEQFFGPGTRLTVL.

The chain links TRBV14 to TRBJ1-1; tentatively, D is TRBD1 (5 bases). Germline lookup yields CDR1 SGHDN and CDR2 FVKESK. CDR3 length: 14 amino acids. V was clipped by 3 bases and J by 3 bases, with 11 bases between them. CDR3: CASSHAGRDTEAFF. CDR3 bases: TGTGCCAGCAGCCATGCGGGGCGCGACACTGAAGCTTTCTTT.

Many counts were recorded for this clonotype. The chain recombines TRBV5-1 with TRBJ2-3, with a weak D call TRBD2 (6 bases). The germline V and J ends were trimmed by 4 bases and 2 bases, with 17 bases remaining between them. Germline V gene data show CDR1 as SGHRS and CDR2 as YFSETQ. This CDR3 comprises 16 residues. DNA for the CDR3: TGCGCCAGCAGCACCTCCGGGACTCAATACACAGATACGCAGTATTTT. Translation: CASSTSGTQYTDTQYF.

This clonotype was counted only a few times. This sequence joins TRBV7-6 and TRBJ1-3; 8 bases fit TRBD1. Germline-derived CDR1 and CDR2 are SGHVS and FNYEAQ. The CDR3 consists of 17 residues. The ends lost 6 bases at V and 0 bases at J; junction bases unmatched: 10. CDR3 nucleotides: TGTGCCAGCAGGGAGGCAGGGGGCCCAAGCTCTGGAAACACCATATATTTT. Translation: CASREAGGPSSGNTIYF.

This clonotype was found many times. V and J are TRBV5-1 and TRBJ2-1; 8 nucleotides line up with TRBD2. The J segment lost 10 bases and the V segment lost 0 bases, leaving 6 bases of the junction unmatched. Germline assignment: CDR1 SGHRS and CDR2 YFSETQ. The CDR3 totals 14 residues. The CDR3, as DNA: TGCGCCAGCAGCTTGGGAGAACGCGGGGGGGAGCAGTTCTTC. It specifies CASSLGERGGEQFF.

The table lists this clonotype with many counts. The CDR3 sequence: CSVSGTDLPGELFF. The CDR3 bases are TGCAGTGTCTCGGGAACAGATCTCCCCGGGGAGCTGTTTTTT. V is TRBV20-1 and J is TRBJ2-2; maybe TRBD2 (5 bases). The CDR3 is 14 amino acids. CDR1 is DFQATT, CDR2 SNEGSKA, per germline (reference sequence). V was clipped by 7 bases and J by 6 bases, with 18 bases between them.

This clonotype came up many times. The V gene is TRBV6-2 or TRBV6-3, the J gene TRBJ2-7, with D perhaps matching TRBD1 (6 bases). CDR3 length equals 15 residues. V dropped 1 base and J dropped 0 bases, with 10 bases sitting between them. Germline V gives CDR1 MNHEY, CDR2 SVGEGT. The CDR3 here is CASSYLADSSYEQYF. CDR3 nucleotide sequence: TGTGCCAGCAGTTACTTGGCGGACAGCTCCTACGAGCAGTACTTC.

V and J are TRBV6-5 and TRBJ2-7, with 7 nucleotides matching TRBD1. CDR3 length: 15 residues. The germline V gene has CDR1 MNHEY and CDR2 SVGAGI. V shed 4 bases, J shed 6 bases, and the junction held 12 bases outside the gene matches. The CDR3: CASSSPGTASFEQYF. DNA for the CDR3: TGTGCCAGCAGTTCGCCCGGGACAGCGTCGTTCGAGCAGTACTTC.

This chain connects TRBV7-6 to TRBJ2-7; TRBD2 matches at 11 bases. The germline CDR1 and CDR2 sequences are SGHVS and FNYEAQ. The CDR3 is made up of 14 amino acids. The V segment lost 5 bases and the J segment 4 bases; nucleotides outside the gene matches: 4. The CDR3 region has the DNA TGTGCCAGCAGCCACCGACTAGCGGGGTACGAGCAGTACTTC. It is translated as CASSHRLAGYEQYF.

This clonotype showed up just a few times. The chain carries TRBV9 and TRBJ2-5; D call uncertain. The CDR3 has 15 residues. Germline CDR1 reads SGDLS; CDR2 reads YYNGEE. The V end was cut by 2 bases, the J end by 4 bases, with 15 bases between. CDR3 sequence reads: CASSVMPSFGETQYF. CDR3 DNA sequence: TGTGCCAGCAGCGTTATGCCCAGCTTTGGAGAGACCCAGTACTTC. The full variable domain, in which reference TRBV9 and TRBJ2-5 provide the parts outside the CDR3, is DSGVTQTPKHLITATGQRVTLRCSPRSGDLSVYWYQQSLDQGLQFLIQYYNGEERAKGNILERFSAQQFPDLHSELNLSSLELGDSALYFCASSVMPSFGETQYFGPGTRLLVL.

Concerning this clonotype itself: This may arise from a read error, as a much more abundant clone is one base away. The V call is TRBV7-2, the J call TRBJ2-3; no definite D call. Trimming removed 5 bases from V and 7 bases from J, with 10 bases in between. This CDR3 is built from 12 residues. Germline CDR1 reads SGHTA; CDR2 reads FQGNSA. CDR3 sequence reads: CASSPLNHTQYF. The CDR3 region has the DNA TGTGCCAGCAGCCCCCTGAATCATACGCAGTATTTT.